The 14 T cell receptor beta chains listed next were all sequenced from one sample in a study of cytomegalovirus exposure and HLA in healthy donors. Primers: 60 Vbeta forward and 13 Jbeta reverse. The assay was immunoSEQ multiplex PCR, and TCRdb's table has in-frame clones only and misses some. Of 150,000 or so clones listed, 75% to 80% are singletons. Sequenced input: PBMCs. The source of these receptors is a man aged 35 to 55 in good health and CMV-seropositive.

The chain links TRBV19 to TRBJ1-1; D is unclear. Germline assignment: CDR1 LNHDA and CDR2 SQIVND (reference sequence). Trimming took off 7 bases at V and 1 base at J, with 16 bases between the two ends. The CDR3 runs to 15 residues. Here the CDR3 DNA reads TGTGCCAGTACCCCCAGAGGCGCCGGGAACACTGAAGCTTTCTTT. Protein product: CASTPRGAGNTEAFF. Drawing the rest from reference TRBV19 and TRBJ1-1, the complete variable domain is DGGITQSPKYLFRKEGQNVTLSCEQNLNHDAMYWYRQDPGQGLRLIYYSQIVNDFQKGDIAEGYSVSREKKESFPLTVTSAQKNPTAFYLCASTPRGAGNTEAFFGQGTRLTVV.

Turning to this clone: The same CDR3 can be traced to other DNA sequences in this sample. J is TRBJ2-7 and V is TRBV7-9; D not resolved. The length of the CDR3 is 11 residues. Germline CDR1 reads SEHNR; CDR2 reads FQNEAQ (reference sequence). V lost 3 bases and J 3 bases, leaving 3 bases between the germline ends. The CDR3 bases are TGTGCCAGCAGCTTGAGCTACGAGCAGTACTTC. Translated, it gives CASSLSYEQYF.

Written as DNA, the CDR3 is TGTGCCAGCAGCTTAGTCAGGGGTGGCCTAAACAATGAGCAGTTCTTC. Translating gives CASSLVRGGLNNEQFF. The V gene is TRBV11-2, the J gene TRBJ2-1; the D gene is possibly TRBD1 (6 bases). The germline V and J ends were trimmed by 1 base and 5 bases, with 15 bases remaining between them. The CDR3 covers 16 residues. Germline V gives CDR1 SGHAT, CDR2 FQNNGV.

The CDR3 reads CASSPRLARAKNIQYF. The CDR3 region has the DNA TGTGCCAGCAGCCCACGACTAGCGAGGGCCAAAAACATTCAGTACTTC. The genes are TRBV9 and TRBJ2-4; 8 bases match TRBD2. The CDR3 loop spans 16 amino acids. The germline gives CDR1 SGDLS, CDR2 YYNGEE. The trim removed 4 bases at V and 1 base at J, leaving 7 bases unmatched.

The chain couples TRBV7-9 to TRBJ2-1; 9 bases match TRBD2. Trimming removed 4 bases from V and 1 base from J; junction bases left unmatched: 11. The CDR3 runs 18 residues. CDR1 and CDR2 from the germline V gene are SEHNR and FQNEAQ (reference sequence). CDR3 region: CASSSQGSGRSSYNEQFF. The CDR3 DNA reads TGTGCCAGCAGCTCCCAGGGGAGCGGGAGGTCGTCCTACAATGAGCAGTTCTTC.

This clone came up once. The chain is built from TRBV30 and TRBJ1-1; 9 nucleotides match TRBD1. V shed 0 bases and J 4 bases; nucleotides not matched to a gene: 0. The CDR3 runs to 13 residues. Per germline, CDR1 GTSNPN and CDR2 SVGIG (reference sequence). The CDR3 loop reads CAWSVQGATEAFF. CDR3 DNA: TGTGCCTGGAGTGTACAGGGGGCCACTGAAGCTTTCTTT.

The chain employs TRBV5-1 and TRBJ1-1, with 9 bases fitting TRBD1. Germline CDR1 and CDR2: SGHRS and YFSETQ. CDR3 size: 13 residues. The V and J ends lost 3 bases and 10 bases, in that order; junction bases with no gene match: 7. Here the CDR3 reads CASSSQGAGGAFF. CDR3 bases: TGCGCCAGCAGCTCACAGGGGGCGGGGGGAGCTTTCTTT.

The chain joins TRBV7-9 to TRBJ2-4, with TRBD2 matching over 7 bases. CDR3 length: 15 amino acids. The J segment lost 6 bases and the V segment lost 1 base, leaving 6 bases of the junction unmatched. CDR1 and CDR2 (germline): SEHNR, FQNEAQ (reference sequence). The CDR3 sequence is CASSLGGSGGNIQYF. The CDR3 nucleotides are TGTGCCAGCAGCTTAGGCGGGAGTGGGGGAAACATTCAGTACTTC.

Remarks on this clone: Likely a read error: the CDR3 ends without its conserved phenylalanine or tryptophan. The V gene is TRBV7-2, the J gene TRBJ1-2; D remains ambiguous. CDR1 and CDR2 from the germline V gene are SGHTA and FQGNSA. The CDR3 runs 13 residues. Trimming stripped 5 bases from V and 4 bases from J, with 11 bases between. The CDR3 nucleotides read TGTGCCAGCAGCCCCGGACTTTCCTATGGCTACACCCTC. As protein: CASSPGLSYGYTL.

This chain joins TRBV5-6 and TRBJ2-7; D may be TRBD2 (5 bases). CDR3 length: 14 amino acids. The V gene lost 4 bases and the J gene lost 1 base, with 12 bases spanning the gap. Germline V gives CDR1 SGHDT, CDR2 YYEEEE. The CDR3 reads CASSRSGKSYEQYF. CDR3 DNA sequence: TGTGCCAGCAGCAGGTCGGGAAAGTCCTACGAGCAGTACTTC.

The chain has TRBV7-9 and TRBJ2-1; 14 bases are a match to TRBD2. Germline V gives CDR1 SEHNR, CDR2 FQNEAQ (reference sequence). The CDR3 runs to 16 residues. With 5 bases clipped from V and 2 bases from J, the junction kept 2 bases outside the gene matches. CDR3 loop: CASSLGLAGAYNEQFF. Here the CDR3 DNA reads TGTGCCAGCAGCCTGGGACTAGCGGGGGCCTACAATGAGCAGTTCTTC.

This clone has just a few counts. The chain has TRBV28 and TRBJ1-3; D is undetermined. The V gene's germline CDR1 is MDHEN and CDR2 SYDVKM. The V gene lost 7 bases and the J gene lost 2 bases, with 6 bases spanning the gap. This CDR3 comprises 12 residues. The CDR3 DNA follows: TGTGCCAGCACCTCAGCTGGAAACACCATATATTTT. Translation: CASTSAGNTIYF.

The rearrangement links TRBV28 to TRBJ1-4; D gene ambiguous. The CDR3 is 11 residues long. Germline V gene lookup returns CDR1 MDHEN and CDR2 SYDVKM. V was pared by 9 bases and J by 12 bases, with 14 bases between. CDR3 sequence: CASSLGRELFF. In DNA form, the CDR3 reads TGTGCCAGTAGCCTCGGCCGTGAACTGTTTTTT.

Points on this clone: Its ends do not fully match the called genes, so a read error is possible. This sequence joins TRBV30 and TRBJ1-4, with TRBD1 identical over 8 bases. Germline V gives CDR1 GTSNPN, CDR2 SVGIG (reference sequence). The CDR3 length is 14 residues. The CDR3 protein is CVWSPGQVREKLFF. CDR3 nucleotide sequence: TGTGTCTGGAGCCCGGGACAGGTCCGCGAAAAACTGTTTTTT.